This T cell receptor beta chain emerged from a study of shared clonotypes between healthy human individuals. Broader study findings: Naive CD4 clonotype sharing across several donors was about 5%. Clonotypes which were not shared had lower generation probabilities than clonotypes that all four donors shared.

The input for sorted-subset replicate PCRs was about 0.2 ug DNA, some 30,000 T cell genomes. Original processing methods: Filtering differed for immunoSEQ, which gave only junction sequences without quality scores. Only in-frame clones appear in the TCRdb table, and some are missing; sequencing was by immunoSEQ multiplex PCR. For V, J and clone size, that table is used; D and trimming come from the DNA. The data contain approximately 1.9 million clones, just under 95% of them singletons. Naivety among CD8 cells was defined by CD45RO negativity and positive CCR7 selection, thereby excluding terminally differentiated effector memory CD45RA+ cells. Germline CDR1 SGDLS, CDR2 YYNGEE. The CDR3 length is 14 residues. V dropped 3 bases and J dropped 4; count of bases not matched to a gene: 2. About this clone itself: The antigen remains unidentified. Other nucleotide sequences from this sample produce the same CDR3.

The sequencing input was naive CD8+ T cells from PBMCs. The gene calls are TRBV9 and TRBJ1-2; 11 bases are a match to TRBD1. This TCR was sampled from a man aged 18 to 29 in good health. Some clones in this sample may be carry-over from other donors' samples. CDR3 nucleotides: TGTGCCAGCAGCGCAGGACAGGGGGCCTATGGCTACACCTTC. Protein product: CASSAGQGAYGYTF.